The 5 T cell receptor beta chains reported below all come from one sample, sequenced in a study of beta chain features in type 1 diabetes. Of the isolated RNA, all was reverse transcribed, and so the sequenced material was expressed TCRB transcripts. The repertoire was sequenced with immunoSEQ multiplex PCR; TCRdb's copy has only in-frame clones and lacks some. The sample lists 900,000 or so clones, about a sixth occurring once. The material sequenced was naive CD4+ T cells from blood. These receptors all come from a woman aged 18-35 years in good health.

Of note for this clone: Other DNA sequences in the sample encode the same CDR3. The CDR3 here is CASSYRGFGYTF. The CDR3 DNA reads TGTGCCAGCAGTTACCGAGGGTTTGGCTACACCTTC. The chain couples TRBV6-5 to TRBJ1-2; no clear D. V was cut by 2 bases and J by 7 bases, with 8 bases left in between. From germline, CDR1 is MNHEY and CDR2 SVGAGI. This CDR3 comprises 12 residues.

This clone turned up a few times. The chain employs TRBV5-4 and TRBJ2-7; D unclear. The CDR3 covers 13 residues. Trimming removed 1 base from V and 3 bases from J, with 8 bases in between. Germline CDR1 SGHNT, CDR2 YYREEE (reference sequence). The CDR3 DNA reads TGTGCCAGCAGCTTGCCAGGAGTCTACGAGCAGTACTTC. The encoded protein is CASSLPGVYEQYF.

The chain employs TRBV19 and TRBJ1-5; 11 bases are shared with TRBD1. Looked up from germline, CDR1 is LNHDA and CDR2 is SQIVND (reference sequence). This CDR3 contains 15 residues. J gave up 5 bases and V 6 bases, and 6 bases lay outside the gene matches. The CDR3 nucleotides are TGTGCCAGTAGCCCCCAGGACAGGGGGCATCAGCCCCAGCATTTT. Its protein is CASSPQDRGHQPQHF.

The CDR3 region has the DNA TGTGCCAGCAGTTCTTCTCGCGGGCCCTCCTACGAGCAGTACTTC. This gives the protein CASSSSRGPSYEQYF. The J gene is TRBJ2-7, the V gene TRBV6-5, with D tentatively TRBD2 (5 bases). Trimming took 4 bases from V and 0 from J, leaving 13 bases between them. This CDR3 is built from 15 residues. Germline V gives CDR1 MNHEY, CDR2 SVGAGI.

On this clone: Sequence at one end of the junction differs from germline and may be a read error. CDR3 loop: CSARRGLWEGF. The CDR3 DNA sequence: TGCAGTGCCCGCCGGGGCCTCTGGGAGGGCTTC. This chain links TRBV20-1 with TRBJ1-2; a possible D gene is TRBD1 (5 bases). CDR3 length equals 11 residues. The germline gives CDR1 DFQATT, CDR2 SNEGSKA (reference sequence).